Shown below are 24 T cell receptor beta chains from a single sample sequenced in a study of T cell changes during pregnancy in multiple sclerosis (dated by TCRdb to the late 2010s). Libraries were constructed by the immunoSEQ multiplex PCR assay. The table was pulled from immuneACCESS by TCRdb, which kept in-frame rearrangements only. Such tables lose some clones; where checked, under half of the loss comes from unresolved V genes, and the rest has no known cause. This sample is represented by 12,000 to 15,000 clones; just over 90% of them were singletons. The ten largest account for 2.8% of the sample. Specimen: peripheral blood, collected in the second trimester of pregnancy. The receptors here all came from a female donor in good health, enrolled as a control in a pregnancy study.

The genes are TRBV19 and TRBJ2-7, with D hard to call. The CDR3 is made up of 15 amino acids. V lost 2 bases, J lost 6 bases, and 17 bases lay in between. The germline V gene encodes CDR1 LNHDA and CDR2 SQIVND (reference sequence). CDR3 amino acids: CASSIRWLDPGEQYF. The CDR3 DNA sequence: TGTGCCAGTAGTATACGGTGGCTAGACCCCGGCGAGCAGTACTTC. Supplemented by reference TRBV19 and TRBJ2-7, the full variable domain reads DGGITQSPKYLFRKEGQNVTLSCEQNLNHDAMYWYRQDPGQGLRLIYYSQIVNDFQKGDIAEGYSVSREKKESFPLTVTSAQKNPTAFYLCASSIRWLDPGEQYFGPGTRLTVT.

The V and J genes are TRBV6-4 and TRBJ2-7; D remains unclear. Trimming shortened V by 0 bases and J by 4 bases, and 10 bases separated the two germline ends. Germline V gives CDR1 MRHNA, CDR2 SNTAGT. The CDR3 has 14 residues. The DNA for the CDR3 is TGTGCCAGCAGTGACTCGAAGGCGGATTACGAGCAGTACTTC. Amino acids: CASSDSKADYEQYF.

The V and J genes are TRBV6-6 and TRBJ1-2, with 10 bases that match TRBD1. With 2 bases clipped from V and 5 bases from J, the junction kept 5 bases outside the gene matches. Germline V lookup: CDR1 MNHNY, CDR2 SVGAGI (reference sequence). The CDR3 length is 15 residues. CDR3 residues: CASSYEDRGQYGYTF. The CDR3 nucleotides read TGTGCCAGCAGTTACGAAGACAGGGGGCAATATGGCTACACCTTC.

CDR3: CATSRDKGGLAGTDTQYF. The DNA for the CDR3 is TGTGCCACCAGCAGAGATAAGGGAGGACTAGCGGGAACAGATACGCAGTATTTT. The chain uses TRBV15 and TRBJ2-3, with TRBD2 matching over 12 bases. CDR1 and CDR2 (germline): LNHNV, YYDKDF (reference sequence). The CDR3 runs to 18 residues. Trimming took 0 bases from V and 3 from J; bases not matched to a gene: 7. Drawing the rest from reference TRBV15 and TRBJ2-3, the complete variable domain is DAMVIQNPRYQVTQFGKPVTLSCSQTLNHNVMYWYQQKSSQAPKLLFHYYDKDFNNEADTPDNFQSRRPNTSFCFLDIRSPGLGDTAMYLCATSRDKGGLAGTDTQYFGPGTRLTVL.

V usage is TRBV6-5 and J usage is TRBJ1-5; TRBD1 agrees at 7 bases. V dropped 6 bases and J dropped 7; count of bases not matched to a gene: 9. CDR1 is MNHEY and CDR2 is SVGAGI in the germline V gene. This CDR3 is 14 amino acids long. Here the CDR3 reads CASSLDRDRQPQHF. Here the CDR3 DNA reads TGTGCCAGCAGCCTCGACAGGGATCGACAGCCCCAGCATTTT.

J is TRBJ1-4 and V is TRBV4-3, with D hard to call. The V gene lost 0 bases and the J gene lost 7 bases, with 15 bases spanning the gap. CDR1 is LGHNA, CDR2 YSLEER, per germline. The CDR3 has 16 residues. As DNA, the CDR3 is TGCGCCAGCAGCCAAGATTATGGGCTTCAAGGTGAAAAACTGTTTTTT. It specifies CASSQDYGLQGEKLFF.

The rearrangement joins TRBV29-1 to TRBJ2-2; D is ambiguous. The CDR3 consists of 14 residues. V was trimmed by 4 bases and J by 0 bases, leaving 9 bases between them. Per the germline V gene, CDR1 is SQVTM and CDR2 is ANQGSEA. The DNA of the CDR3 is TGCAGCGTTGTAAGAGGCGCGAACACCGGGGAGCTGTTTTTT. It codes for CSVVRGANTGELFF.

V gene TRBV28 combines with J gene TRBJ2-3; TRBD2 matches at 12 bases. The length of the CDR3 is 14 residues. The trim removed 8 bases at V and 5 bases at J, leaving 5 bases unmatched. Germline CDR1 MDHEN, CDR2 SYDVKM. CDR3 in amino acids: CASQLAGGQDTQYF. In nucleotides, the CDR3 is TGTGCCAGCCAGCTAGCGGGAGGGCAAGATACGCAGTATTTT.

V and J are TRBV19 and TRBJ2-2; TRBD2 aligns across 16 bases. V was pared by 6 bases and J by 3 bases, with 1 base of the junction left unmatched. The CDR3 consists of 16 residues. Germline CDR1 is LNHDA and CDR2 is SQIVND (reference sequence). The CDR3 bases are TGTGCCAGTAGGGGACTAGCGGGAGGGGACACCGGGGAGCTGTTTTTT. Translated: CASRGLAGGDTGELFF.

The chain uses TRBV7-2 and TRBJ1-1; D possibly corresponds to TRBD1 (6 bases). Trimming left V 5 bases short and J 4 bases short, with 17 bases between. The CDR3 covers 15 residues. The germline gives CDR1 SGHTA, CDR2 FQGNSA. CDR3 sequence reads: CASSKEQGSGTEAFF. CDR3 coding DNA: TGTGCCAGCAGCAAAGAACAGGGCTCGGGCACTGAAGCTTTCTTT.

This chain uses TRBV5-6 with TRBJ1-3; D gene uncertain. V dropped 4 bases and J dropped 1 base, with 9 bases sitting between them. This CDR3 has 14 residues. Germline V gives CDR1 SGHDT, CDR2 YYEEEE. In DNA, the CDR3 is TGTGCCAGCAGCGTCCAGAGGTCTGGAAACACCATATATTTT. Translating gives CASSVQRSGNTIYF.

This chain links TRBV27 with TRBJ2-1; 9 bases are shared with TRBD1. This CDR3 region has 14 residues. Germline-derived CDR1 and CDR2 are MNHEY and SMNVEV (reference sequence). With 6 bases clipped from V and 9 bases from J, the junction kept 9 bases outside the gene matches. The chain's CDR3 is CASRSGTGYGEQFF. In nucleotides, the CDR3 is TGTGCCAGCAGAAGCGGGACAGGGTACGGTGAGCAGTTCTTC.

The chain combines TRBV15 with TRBJ1-5; D unclear. This CDR3 region has 16 residues. Germline CDR1 is LNHNV and CDR2 is YYDKDF (reference sequence). V lost 0 bases and J 6 bases, leaving 15 bases between the germline ends. The CDR3 nucleotides are TGTGCCACCAGCAGAGAACGCGGAGTTCTTAGTCAGCCCCAGCATTTT. Protein: CATSRERGVLSQPQHF.

The CDR3 here is CASSSSGTGIAEQYF. The CDR3 DNA is TGTGCCAGCAGTTCTTCCGGGACAGGGATTGCCGAGCAGTACTTC. The chain links TRBV27 to TRBJ2-7; 9 bases agree with TRBD1. The CDR3 runs to 15 residues. Germline V CDR1 and CDR2: MNHEY, SMNVEV (reference sequence). With V trimmed by 4 bases and J by 6 bases, 10 bases remained unmatched.

This chain connects TRBV7-6 to TRBJ2-7; D may be TRBD1 (6 bases). The CDR3 runs 13 residues. CDR1 is SGHVS, CDR2 FNYEAQ, per germline. V dropped 3 bases and J dropped 2 bases, with 8 bases sitting between them. Written as DNA, the CDR3 is TGTGCCAGCAGCTTCAGGGGAACCTACGAGCAGTACTTC. This encodes CASSFRGTYEQYF.

The chain carries TRBV7-2 and TRBJ2-1; TRBD2 aligns across 8 bases. V lost 5 bases and J lost 2; bases outside the gene matches: 8. Germline V gene sequence: CDR1 SGHTA, CDR2 FQGNSA. The CDR3 runs to 16 residues. The CDR3 DNA follows: TGTGCCAGCAGCCCTCCCGGGGGGGCGACCTACAATGAGCAGTTCTTC. Its protein is CASSPPGGATYNEQFF.

The rearrangement uses TRBV5-4 and TRBJ2-5, with D possibly being TRBD2 (5 bases). V dropped 4 bases and J dropped 4 bases, with 23 bases sitting between them. Germline CDR1 and CDR2: SGHNT and YYREEE (reference sequence). The CDR3 totals 17 residues. DNA for the CDR3: TGTGCCAGCAGCATCCGTTCGGGGTGGGGTGTATTAGAGACCCAGTACTTC. The encoded protein is CASSIRSGWGVLETQYF.

The sample holds one count of this clone. The chain carries TRBV27 and TRBJ2-3, with unresolved D. The V gene's germline CDR1 is MNHEY and CDR2 SMNVEV (reference sequence). Trimming left V 3 bases short and J 0 bases short, with 16 bases between. The CDR3 sequence is 17 residues long. The CDR3 protein is CASSLGFATSSTDTQYF. CDR3 DNA: TGTGCCAGCAGTTTGGGCTTTGCGACCTCGAGCACAGATACGCAGTATTTT.

This rearrangement joins TRBV19 to TRBJ1-2; the D gene is possibly TRBD1 (5 bases). V lost 5 bases and J 8 bases, leaving 15 bases between the germline ends. The CDR3 is 13 residues long. Germline V gene data show CDR1 as LNHDA and CDR2 as SQIVND (reference sequence). The CDR3 here is CASSPWDSGGYTF. The CDR3 DNA follows: TGTGCCAGTAGTCCCTGGGACTCGGGAGGCTACACCTTC.

The CDR3 sequence: CASRGQGTYEQYF. CDR3 bases: TGTGCCAGCAGGGGACAGGGAACCTACGAGCAGTACTTC. The chain joins TRBV6-6 to TRBJ2-7, with 9 bases lining up with TRBD1. CDR3 size: 13 residues. V shed 6 bases, J shed 2 bases, and the junction held 2 bases outside the gene matches. Germline assignment: CDR1 MNHNY and CDR2 SVGAGI (reference sequence).

The chain combines TRBV10-2 with TRBJ2-1; D remains ambiguous. The CDR3 is made up of 12 amino acids. Germline V lookup: CDR1 WSHSY, CDR2 SAAADI. Trimming removed 3 bases at V and 4 bases at J, with 4 bases between. In nucleotides, the CDR3 is TGCGCCAGCAGTGAACGGTACAATGAGCAGTTCTTC. Translation: CASSERYNEQFF.

The chain recombines TRBV5-5 with TRBJ1-3, with 7 positions matching TRBD1. Germline lookup yields CDR1 SGHKS and CDR2 YYEKEE (reference sequence). V shed 4 bases and J 4 bases; nucleotides not matched to a gene: 8. The CDR3 has 15 amino acids. CDR3 coding DNA: TGTGCCAGCAGCAAAGGGGGCATCTCGGGAAACACCATATATTTT. Protein product: CASSKGGISGNTIYF.

J is TRBJ1-1 and V is TRBV5-6, with 7 bases aligning to TRBD1. The germline V gene encodes CDR1 SGHDT and CDR2 YYEEEE. Losses at the gene ends were 0 bases for V and 0 bases for J; bases not matched to a gene: 5. The CDR3 sequence is 16 residues long. The CDR3 nucleotides read TGTGCCAGCAGCTTGGCCCTGGGACAGCTGAACACTGAAGCTTTCTTT. Amino acid sequence: CASSLALGQLNTEAFF.

The chain recombines TRBV7-9 with TRBJ1-5; possibly TRBD1 for D (5 bases). V gave up 6 bases and J gave up 2 bases, with 11 bases separating them. There are 14 residues in the CDR3. CDR1 and CDR2 (germline): SEHNR, FQNEAQ (reference sequence). CDR3 region: CASSIDSGNQPQHF. The CDR3 DNA reads TGTGCCAGCAGTATCGACAGCGGCAATCAGCCCCAGCATTTT.